This T cell receptor beta chain emerged from a study of T-cell memory formation after mild COVID-19 (dated by TCRdb to the early 2020s). About the study as a whole: Most TCR sequence clusters were specific to one of the two donors. The cohort comprised two young, previously healthy adult volunteers, one female and one male. T-cell clones expanding and contracting after mild COVID-19 in two donors were tracked by longitudinal TCRalpha and TCRbeta repertoire sequencing.

The investigation overall reported the following: Contracting CD4+ clones were located mainly in the CM and EM memory subsets, whereas CD8+ clones were found to be enriched in EMRA. Some responding clones were detected in pre-infection memory, suggesting pre-existing cross-reactive memory T cells joined the SARS-CoV-2 response. Whether the second-wave clones peaking on day 37 were SARS-CoV-2 specific was not confirmed. Clones that contracted from day 15 to 85 showed balanced CD4/CD8 phenotypes, whereas a second wave of clones that expanded from day 15 to 37 leaned towards CD4+. The study covered only two mild cases, and larger cohorts including severe cases with pre-infection samples were considered necessary.

Including cysteine and phenylalanine, the CDR3 has 15 amino acids. Left in the record is the CDR3 DNA by itself, 45 bases read in frame from the first base. CDR1 and CDR2 were assigned from the germline V gene (reference sequence) as MNHNY and SVGAGI. V drops 5 bases and J drops 6 bases, leaving 18 bases in between. Ficoll-Paque density gradient centrifugation was used to isolate PBMCs. Regarding this clonotype: There is no known antigen for this receptor. No base quality values were provided; no much bigger clone lies one nucleotide off.

The sequencing machine was an Illumina NovaSeq 6000. TCRalpha and TCRbeta cDNA libraries were built by 5'RACE with constant-segment primers, adding sample barcodes and unique molecular identifiers. RNA was extracted from every sample with Trizol reagent. The libraries were amplified in two PCR steps, and the second step added a second sample barcode and Illumina TruSeq adapters. The libraries were sequenced on an Illumina NovaSeq using 2 x 150 bp paired-end reads. Per the source publication's procedure: The reads were demultiplexed and collapsed into UMI-guided consensus sequences using migec v1.2.7. Using mixcr v2.1.11, UMI consensuses were aligned to TRA and TRB V and J templates and then assembled into clonotypes. A clonotype was counted as expanded or contracted only if both edgeR and NoisET called the change significant, with noise models trained on biological replicates. For edgeR calls, a false discovery rate-adjusted p below 0.01 and a log2 fold-change threshold of 1 were applied. As an exploratory analysis of dynamics, max-normalized trajectories of the 1000 most abundant clonotypes were examined by PCA with hierarchical clustering. Each responding clone was given a CD4 or CD8 phenotype based on the CD4+ and CD8+ repertoires, which had been sequenced separately. Starting from the raw public reads, TCRdb applied fastp trimming at Q25, assembled clones with MiXCR and retained in-frame beta chains. Each CDR3 protein appears once, grouped with its most common genes and DNA. What appears here as the V and J calls and clone size reflects TCRdb's work, not the paper's. A total of 530,000 or so distinct CDR3 sequences appear in this sample, 15% to 20% of them only once. Jointly, the top ten make up roughly 8.2% of the sample.

The sequencing input was PBMCs or a T cell subset sorted from them (not recorded which). The clonotype comes from an adult woman who had mild COVID-19 (a few samples of this study predate the infection). The sample titles of this study are shuffled in the database, so cell type and time point are left out; the donor was told from shared clones. Recombination connected TRBV6-6 to TRBJ2-3; too little of a D gene remains to name it. The CDR3 protein: CASSPVPSPGDTQYF. The nucleotides are TGTGCCAGCAGTCCTGTGCCCTCACCCGGGGATACGCAGTATTTT.